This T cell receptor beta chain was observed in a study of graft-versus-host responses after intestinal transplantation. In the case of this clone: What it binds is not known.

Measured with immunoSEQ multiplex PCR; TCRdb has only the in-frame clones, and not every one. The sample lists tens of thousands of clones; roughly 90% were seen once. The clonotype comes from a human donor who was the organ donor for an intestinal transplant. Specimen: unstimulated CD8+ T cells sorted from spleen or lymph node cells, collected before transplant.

The CDR3 sequence: CATWEGREQYF. For the CDR3, the DNA is TGTGCCACCTGGGAGGGCCGCGAGCAGTACTTC. The chain recombines TRBV5-4 with TRBJ2-7; 7 bases are a match to TRBD2. Losses at the gene ends were 9 bases for V and 6 bases for J; bases not matched to a gene: 6. This CDR3 comprises 11 residues. CDR1 is SGHNT and CDR2 is YYREEE in the germline V gene (reference sequence).